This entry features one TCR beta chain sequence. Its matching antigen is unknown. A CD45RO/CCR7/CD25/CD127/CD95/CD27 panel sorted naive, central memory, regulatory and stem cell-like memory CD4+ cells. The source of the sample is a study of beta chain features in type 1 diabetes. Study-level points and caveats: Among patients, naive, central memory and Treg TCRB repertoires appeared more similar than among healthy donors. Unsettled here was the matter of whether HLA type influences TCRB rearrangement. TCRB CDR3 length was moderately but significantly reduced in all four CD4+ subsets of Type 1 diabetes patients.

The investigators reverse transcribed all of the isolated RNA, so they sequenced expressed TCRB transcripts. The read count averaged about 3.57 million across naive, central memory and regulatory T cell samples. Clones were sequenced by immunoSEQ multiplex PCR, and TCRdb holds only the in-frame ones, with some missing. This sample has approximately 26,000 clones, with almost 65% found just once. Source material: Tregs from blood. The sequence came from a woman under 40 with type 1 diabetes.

CDR3 loop: CAISVTVDQPQHF. The CDR3 DNA is TGTGCCATCAGTGTGACAGTAGATCAGCCCCAGCATTTT. The V and J genes are TRBV10-3 and TRBJ1-5; possible D gene TRBD1, 5 bases. V was clipped by 4 bases and J by 5 bases, with 9 bases between them. Germline V CDR1 and CDR2: ENHRY, SYGVKD. The CDR3 runs to 13 residues.